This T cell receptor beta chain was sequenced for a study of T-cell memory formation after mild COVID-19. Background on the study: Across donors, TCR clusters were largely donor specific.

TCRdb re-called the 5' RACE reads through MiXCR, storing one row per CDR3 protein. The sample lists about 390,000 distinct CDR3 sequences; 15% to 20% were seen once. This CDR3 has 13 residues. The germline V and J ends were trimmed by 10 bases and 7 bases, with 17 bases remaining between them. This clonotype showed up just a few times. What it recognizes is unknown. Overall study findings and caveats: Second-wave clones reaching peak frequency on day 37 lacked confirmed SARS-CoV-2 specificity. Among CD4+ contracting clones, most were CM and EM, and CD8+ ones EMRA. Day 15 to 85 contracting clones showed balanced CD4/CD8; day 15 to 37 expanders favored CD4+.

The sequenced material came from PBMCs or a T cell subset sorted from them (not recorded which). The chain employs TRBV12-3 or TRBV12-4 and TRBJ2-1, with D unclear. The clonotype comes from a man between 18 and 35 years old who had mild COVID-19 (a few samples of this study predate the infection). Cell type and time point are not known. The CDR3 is CATRARGRNEQFF. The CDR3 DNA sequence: TGTGCCACGCGAGCTAGAGGTCGGAATGAGCAGTTCTTC.